Below, 25 T cell receptor beta chains from the same sample are listed, as sequenced in a study of long-term antiretroviral therapy in people with HIV. Version v3.0 of the immunoSEQ assay was performed at survey level. Measured with immunoSEQ multiplex PCR; TCRdb has only the in-frame clones, and not every one. Among some 35,000 clones listed, approximately 83% were seen once. The material sequenced was unsorted PBMCs, taken 2.2 years after starting antiretroviral therapy. These receptors all come from a man aged 18 to 29 with HIV.

The table lists this clone with a count of one. In nucleotides, the CDR3 is TGTGCCAGCAGCTCGAGGGCGGGCGAGCAGTACTTC. Residues: CASSSRAGEQYF. The chain links TRBV7-9 to TRBJ2-7; D might be TRBD2 (5 bases). The germline V gene encodes CDR1 SEHNR and CDR2 FQNEAQ (reference sequence). V lost 4 bases and J 6 bases, leaving 10 bases between the germline ends. The CDR3 consists of 12 residues.

The chain uses TRBV27 and TRBJ2-5; 8 bases are a match to TRBD1. The CDR3 length is 14 residues. CDR1 MNHEY and CDR2 SMNVEV come from the germline V gene (reference sequence). The V gene end was trimmed by 3 bases and the J gene end by 4 bases; junction bases not matched to a gene: 4. Here the CDR3 DNA reads TGTGCCAGCAGTTTCCGTGGACAGGGAGAGACCCAGTACTTC. Amino acid sequence: CASSFRGQGETQYF.

The chain combines TRBV6-6 with TRBJ1-5, with D maybe TRBD1 (5 bases). V gave up 8 bases and J gave up 7 bases, with 15 bases separating them. CDR1 and CDR2 from the germline V gene are MNHNY and SVGAGI (reference sequence). The CDR3 runs to 13 residues. Here the CDR3 reads CASEWTREQPQHF. CDR3 DNA sequence: TGTGCCAGCGAATGGACACGGGAACAGCCCCAGCATTTT.

The chain employs TRBV7-9 and TRBJ2-1; 7 nucleotides match TRBD2. V lost 3 bases to trimming and J lost 7 bases; unmatched junction nucleotides: 6. The CDR3 contains 14 residues. The V gene's germline CDR1 is SEHNR and CDR2 FQNEAQ (reference sequence). The CDR3 reads CASSFSLAVNEQFF. The CDR3 bases are TGTGCCAGCAGCTTCTCTCTAGCGGTAAATGAGCAGTTCTTC.

The chain has TRBV29-1 and TRBJ2-7; no clear D gene. V was shortened by 5 bases and J by 3 bases, with 11 bases between the two germline ends. CDR1 and CDR2 (germline): SQVTM, ANQGSEA. This CDR3 contains 12 residues. The CDR3 region is CSVLSQNYEQYF. For the CDR3, the DNA is TGCAGCGTTCTTTCACAGAACTACGAGCAGTACTTC.

The rearrangement uses TRBV5-6 and TRBJ2-1; 11 bases fit TRBD2. V trimming: 3 bases; J trimming: 2 bases; junction bases outside the gene matches: 4. The CDR3 is 16 residues long. Germline CDR1 SGHDT, CDR2 YYEEEE. In nucleotides, the CDR3 is TGTGCCAGCAGCTGGGGACTAGCGGCAACCTACAATGAGCAGTTCTTC. Residues: CASSWGLAATYNEQFF.

This sequence joins TRBV7-9 and TRBJ2-3; a possible D gene is TRBD2 (6 bases). CDR1 and CDR2 from the germline V gene are SEHNR and FQNEAQ (reference sequence). V lost 6 bases and J lost 4, with 17 bases in between. This CDR3 has 15 amino acids. CDR3: CASRRGSLTSDTQYF. The CDR3 DNA reads as TGTGCCAGCAGGCGGGGTTCTCTCACCTCAGATACGCAGTATTTT.

The chain uses TRBV4-2 and TRBJ2-1; D gene ambiguous. From germline, CDR1 is LGHNA and CDR2 YNFKEQ. This CDR3 spans 15 amino acids. V lost 0 bases, J lost 3 bases, and 9 bases lay in between. The CDR3 sequence: CASSQELGIYNEQFF. DNA of the CDR3: TGTGCCAGCAGCCAAGAGCTGGGGATCTACAATGAGCAGTTCTTC.

This clone has just a few counts. The chain joins TRBV5-1 to TRBJ1-4; the match to TRBD1 covers 8 bases. The V segment lost 4 bases and the J segment 7 bases; nucleotides outside the gene matches: 6. This CDR3 has 14 residues. Germline values: CDR1 SGHRS, CDR2 YFSETQ. The CDR3 DNA is TGCGCCAGCAGCCCAGGGGGCCTGGGTGAAAAACTGTTTTTT. Protein sequence: CASSPGGLGEKLFF.

The chain recombines TRBV2 with TRBJ1-4, with no clear D. Germline lookup yields CDR1 SNHLY and CDR2 FYNNEI. V lost 6 bases and J 7 bases, leaving 9 bases between the germline ends. The CDR3 has 12 residues. Here the CDR3 reads CASRTDSEKLFF. In DNA, the CDR3 is TGTGCCAGCAGAACCGACTCTGAAAAACTGTTTTTT.

The J gene is TRBJ1-5, the V gene TRBV4-1; 8 positions agree with TRBD1. V was pared by 0 bases and J by 5 bases, with 3 bases of the junction left unmatched. Per germline, CDR1 MGHRA and CDR2 YSYEKL. CDR3 length: 15 residues. DNA for the CDR3: TGCGCCAGCAGCCAAGAGGGCAGGGGGCATCAGCCCCAGCATTTT. Translating it yields CASSQEGRGHQPQHF.

Written as DNA, the CDR3 is TGTGCCAGCAGCGCAGGGGCTGGGGGGGAGCTGTTTTTT. Protein: CASSAGAGGELFF. J is TRBJ2-2 and V is TRBV7-9; D may be TRBD1 (6 bases). Germline-derived CDR1 and CDR2 are SEHNR and FQNEAQ (reference sequence). There are 13 residues in the CDR3. V lost 5 bases and J 8 bases, leaving 12 bases between the germline ends. Using reference TRBV7-9 and TRBJ2-2 for the parts outside the CDR3, the full variable domain is DTGVSQNPRHKITKRGQNVTFRCDPISEHNRLYWYRQTLGQGPEFLTYFQNEAQLEKSRLLSDRFSAERPKGSFSTLEIQRTEQGDSAMYLCASSAGAGGELFFGEGSRLTVL.

The CDR3 here is CASRRGTEENIQYF. CDR3 in DNA: TGTGCCAGCAGGAGGGGGACGGAAGAAAACATTCAGTACTTC. J is TRBJ2-4 and V is TRBV2; TRBD1 might be the D (6 bases). Between the trimmed V and J ends, which lost 6 bases and 5 bases, there was a span of 14 bases. The CDR3 covers 14 residues. The germline CDR1 and CDR2 sequences are SNHLY and FYNNEI. Supplemented by reference TRBV2 and TRBJ2-4, the full variable domain reads EPEVTQTPSHQVTQMGQEVILRCVPISNHLYFYWYRQILGQKVEFLVSFYNNEISEKSEIFDDQFSVERPDGSNFTLKIRSTKLEDSAMYFCASRRGTEENIQYFGAGTRLSVL.

The chain employs TRBV10-3 and TRBJ1-1; maybe TRBD1 (5 bases). This CDR3 has 13 residues. Trimming left V 4 bases short and J 5 bases short, with 11 bases between. Germline assignment: CDR1 ENHRY and CDR2 SYGVKD. CDR3 DNA: TGTGCCATCAGTGTCGACAGAAGTACTGAAGCTTTCTTT. Its translation is CAISVDRSTEAFF.

The table lists this clone with a few counts. V and J are TRBV28 and TRBJ1-2; 9 bases match TRBD1. Germline V gives CDR1 MDHEN, CDR2 SYDVKM. The CDR3 contains 13 residues. Germline trimming cut 4 bases from V and 14 bases from J; bases unmatched to any gene: 11. The CDR3 region has the DNA TGTGCCAGCAGTTCTACCGACAGGGGGACAAGGACCTTC. Translation gives CASSSTDRGTRTF.

This clone was detected only once. V is TRBV18 and J is TRBJ1-1; no clear D gene. The germline V gene has CDR1 KGHSH and CDR2 LQKENI. This CDR3 is built from 13 residues. Deletions cut 4 bases from V and 0 bases from J, with 6 bases between. The CDR3 here is CASSQGMNTEAFF. In DNA form, the CDR3 reads TGTGCCAGCTCACAGGGTATGAACACTGAAGCTTTCTTT.

V usage is TRBV9 and J usage is TRBJ1-2; D is ambiguous. This CDR3 is built from 14 residues. Trimming removed 0 bases from V and 4 bases from J, with 10 bases in between. The germline V gene has CDR1 SGDLS and CDR2 YYNGEE. CDR3 region: CASSVGEGSYGYTF. CDR3 in DNA: TGTGCCAGCAGCGTAGGTGAGGGTTCCTATGGCTACACCTTC. The entire variable domain, with the rest obtained from reference TRBV9 and TRBJ1-2, is as follows: DSGVTQTPKHLITATGQRVTLRCSPRSGDLSVYWYQQSLDQGLQFLIQYYNGEERAKGNILERFSAQQFPDLHSELNLSSLELGDSALYFCASSVGEGSYGYTFGSGTRLTVV.

The chain couples TRBV29-1 to TRBJ1-5; tentative D call: TRBD1 (5 bases). Germline CDR1 SQVTM, CDR2 ANQGSEA. V lost 4 bases, J lost 1 base, and 8 bases lay in between. The CDR3 covers 13 residues. The CDR3 nucleotides read TGCAGCGTTGCTGGGGGGAGCAATCAGCCCCAGCATTTT. Amino acids: CSVAGGSNQPQHF.

The J gene is TRBJ2-7, the V gene TRBV25-1; D ambiguous. Germline lookup yields CDR1 MGHDK and CDR2 SYGVNS. V lost 1 base and J 3 bases, leaving 7 bases between the germline ends. This CDR3 region has 13 residues. Written as DNA, the CDR3 is TGTGCCAGCAGTGAATCAGAATACTACGAGCAGTACTTC. Translation: CASSESEYYEQYF.

The rearrangement joins TRBV28 to TRBJ2-2, with D hard to call. V dropped 3 bases and J dropped 1 base, with 9 bases sitting between them. Germline values: CDR1 MDHEN, CDR2 SYDVKM. The CDR3 extends over 15 amino acids. The CDR3 DNA follows: TGTGCCAGCAGTTTCAACAGCATGAACACCGGGGAGCTGTTTTTT. Translation: CASSFNSMNTGELFF.

The chain links TRBV11-2 to TRBJ2-7, with 8 positions matching TRBD1. The CDR3 sequence is 14 residues long. The ends lost 9 bases at V and 5 bases at J; junction bases unmatched: 12. The V gene's germline CDR1 is SGHAT and CDR2 FQNNGV. CDR3 residues: CASTQDRVLNEQYF. CDR3 coding DNA: TGTGCCAGTACCCAGGACAGGGTGCTCAACGAGCAGTACTTC.

This clone was found once. This chain connects TRBV29-1 to TRBJ2-3; a weak D match, TRBD2 (5 bases). The ends were cut back, 4 bases at V and 1 base at J, with 12 bases in the middle. Germline CDR1 reads SQVTM; CDR2 reads ANQGSEA. The CDR3 loop spans 14 amino acids. As DNA, the CDR3 is TGCAGCGTTGCTAGCTTTTTGGGCACAGATACGCAGTATTTT. Encoded protein: CSVASFLGTDTQYF.

The chain carries TRBV7-6 and TRBJ1-1; no clear D gene. This CDR3 comprises 13 residues. CDR1 is SGHVS, CDR2 FNYEAQ, per germline. Trimming stripped 3 bases from V and 2 bases from J, with 7 bases between. In DNA, the CDR3 is TGTGCCAGCAGCTTTCAAACTAACACTGAAGCTTTCTTT. It is translated as CASSFQTNTEAFF.

The chain is built from TRBV29-1 and TRBJ2-5; unclear D gene. V was trimmed by 7 bases and J by 2 bases, leaving 11 bases between them. From germline, CDR1 is SQVTM and CDR2 ANQGSEA. This CDR3 region has 12 residues. CDR3 sequence (DNA): TGCAGCGGGGTGTATAGACAAGAGACCCAGTACTTC. Residues: CSGVYRQETQYF.

The chain links TRBV29-1 to TRBJ2-1; D remains unclear. Germline V gene lookup returns CDR1 SQVTM and CDR2 ANQGSEA. Trimming stripped 4 bases from V and 4 bases from J, with 5 bases between. CDR3 size: 11 residues. The CDR3 is CSVGGYNEQFF. As DNA, the CDR3 is TGCAGCGTTGGGGGTTACAATGAGCAGTTCTTC.